Sequencing of this TCR beta chain was carried out in a study of regulatory T cells in long-lasting Graves disease. The wider study: Disease was considered persistent Graves' disease after over 5 years of antithyroid drugs (with positive TSH receptor antibodies).

CDR1 and CDR2 from the germline V gene are MGHRA and YSYEKL. The V and J ends lost 1 base and 0 bases, in that order; junction bases with no gene match: 2. CDR3 length equals 15 residues. Indicated time point: persistent/refractory GD, antithyroid drugs over 5 years with positive TRAb. Researchers made the TCR library from RNA that was extracted from PBMCs. Study-wide points: It is possible that accuracy was reduced by the small size of the sample. Persistent patients had more shared public clonotypes (roughly 2,700) than new patients (approximately 920).

For this clonotype: Antigen unknown.

CDR3 regions were amplified by Arm-PCR using iRepertoire HTBI primers to build TCR beta libraries. TCRdb independently ran MiXCR on the multiplex PCR reads; one entry per CDR3 protein. This sample has about 420,000 distinct CDR3 sequences, with roughly a quarter found just once. This clonotype was obtained from a female donor with Graves disease. The sample here was peripheral blood mononuclear cells (PBMCs), taken when the disease was refractory, from a patient treated with antithyroid drugs. V and J are TRBV4-1 and TRBJ1-1; 7 nucleotides agree with TRBD1. The CDR3 DNA reads as TGCGCCAGCAGCCAAGTGGGGACAGTGAACACTGAAGCTTTCTTT. Translated, it gives CASSQVGTVNTEAFF.